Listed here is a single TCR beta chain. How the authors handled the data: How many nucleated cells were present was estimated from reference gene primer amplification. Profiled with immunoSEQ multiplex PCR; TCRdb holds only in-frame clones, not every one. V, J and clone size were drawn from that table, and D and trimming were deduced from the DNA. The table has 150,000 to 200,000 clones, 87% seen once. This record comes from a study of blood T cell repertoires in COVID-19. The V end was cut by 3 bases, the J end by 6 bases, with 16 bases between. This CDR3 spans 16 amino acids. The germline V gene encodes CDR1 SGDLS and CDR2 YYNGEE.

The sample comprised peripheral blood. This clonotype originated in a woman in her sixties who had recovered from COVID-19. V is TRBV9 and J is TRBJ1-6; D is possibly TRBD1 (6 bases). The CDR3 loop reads CASSASWTASNSPLHF. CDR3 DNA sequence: TGTGCCAGCAGCGCAAGTTGGACAGCATCTAATTCACCCCTCCACTTT.